Shown below are 8 T cell receptor beta chains from a single sample sequenced in a study of blood T cell repertoires in COVID-19. Generated by immunoSEQ multiplex PCR, the TCRdb table keeps only in-frame clones and is missing some. This sample has around 230,000 clones, with roughly 85% found just once. Source material: peripheral blood. The receptors were gathered from a woman between 35 and 50 years old with active or convalescent COVID-19.

This rearrangement joins TRBV18 to TRBJ2-7, with a weak D call TRBD1 (6 bases). This CDR3 comprises 16 residues. V was clipped by 1 base and J by 0 bases, with 13 bases between them. Germline CDR1 reads KGHSH; CDR2 reads LQKENI. The DNA of the CDR3 is TGTGCCAGCTCACCACGTCTCGCAGGGGCCTCCTACGAGCAGTACTTC. Protein product: CASSPRLAGASYEQYF.

In this sample, this clone turned up a few times. This sequence joins TRBV10-1 and TRBJ2-2; D gene ambiguous. The CDR3 is made up of 14 amino acids. Germline loops: CDR1 WNHNN, CDR2 SYGVQD (reference sequence). The V and J ends lost 3 bases and 6 bases respectively, with 11 bases between them. The CDR3 DNA sequence: TGCGCCAGCAGTGATTTCGAGGTCCCCGGGGAGCTGTTTTTT. As protein: CASSDFEVPGELFF.

This sequence joins TRBV5-1 and TRBJ1-3; D is possibly TRBD1 (5 bases). The V gene's germline CDR1 is SGHRS and CDR2 YFSETQ. Trimming cost V 3 bases and J 0 bases, with 10 bases left between them. The CDR3 consists of 15 residues. Written as DNA, the CDR3 is TGCGCCAGCAGCTCGGGGGAGACCTCTGGAAACACCATATATTTT. Protein: CASSSGETSGNTIYF.

V and J are TRBV6-5 and TRBJ1-1; D is unclear. The V and J ends lost 4 bases and 1 base respectively, with 13 bases between them. The CDR3 has 15 amino acids. Germline lookup yields CDR1 MNHEY and CDR2 SVGAGI. CDR3 region: CASSFQLSTNTEAFF. DNA of the CDR3: TGTGCCAGCAGTTTCCAACTTTCAACGAACACTGAAGCTTTCTTT.

The CDR3 DNA reads as TGTGCCATTCCCGCGGCGGGGGCACGACCCGGGGAGCTGTTTTTT. It translates to CAIPAAGARPGELFF. This rearrangement joins TRBV10-3 to TRBJ2-2; TRBD2 is a possible D gene (7 bases). V was pared by 9 bases and J by 6 bases, with 20 bases between. This CDR3 has 15 residues. CDR1 is ENHRY and CDR2 is SYGVKD in the germline V gene.

In nucleotides, the CDR3 is TGTGCCAGCAGTTCTGCGGAAAAACCGTCACGGGACTCCTCTAGAGAGACCCAGTACTTC. Translation: CASSSAEKPSRDSSRETQYF. The rearrangement joins TRBV28 to TRBJ2-5, with a possible D match to TRBD2 (6 bases). This CDR3 spans 20 amino acids. V dropped 4 bases and J dropped 4 bases, with 31 bases sitting between them. Germline V gene sequence: CDR1 MDHEN, CDR2 SYDVKM.

The chain joins TRBV4-3 to TRBJ2-3, with 8 bases that match TRBD1. The CDR3 spans 17 residues. The germline V gene has CDR1 LGHNA and CDR2 YSLEER. The junction had 6 bases not matched to a gene; V was cut back by 1 base and J by 0 bases. CDR3 loop: CASSQGRTGISTDTQYF. In DNA form, the CDR3 reads TGCGCCAGCAGCCAAGGAAGGACAGGGATTAGCACAGATACGCAGTATTTT.

V usage is TRBV27 and J usage is TRBJ2-1, with D tentatively TRBD1 (6 bases). There are 13 residues in the CDR3. Germline V gives CDR1 MNHEY, CDR2 SMNVEV (reference sequence). Trimming stripped 4 bases from V and 4 bases from J, with 8 bases between. CDR3 nucleotide sequence: TGTGCCAGCAGTTCCGGACAGTACAATGAGCAGTTCTTC. This gives the protein CASSSGQYNEQFF.